This T cell receptor (beta chain) was recorded in a study of T and B cells in COVID-19 patients. As for the study in general: At median age around 36 years, recovered patients were younger than active-infection patients at just over 65.

TRB rearrangements were amplified by multiplex PCR with BIOMED2 TRB-A/B primers. TCRdb re-derived calls from the multiplex PCR reads in MiXCR, one entry per CDR3 protein. The data contain roughly 8,000 distinct CDR3 sequences, about 28% of them singletons. By its share, this clonotype is large. From blood, about 240-550 ng of genomic DNA served as TRB template. This CDR3 is built from 14 residues. Germline trimming cut 7 bases from V and 2 bases from J; bases unmatched to any gene: 5. CDR1 is SQVTM, CDR2 ANQGSEA, per germline. The V and J genes are TRBV29-1 and TRBJ2-2; 9 bases match TRBD1. This TCR was sampled from a human donor who had recovered from COVID-19. Source material: blood. CDR3 nucleotides: TGCAGCGCATCACAGGGGGCAAACACCGGGGAGCTGTTTTTT. Translated, it gives CSASQGANTGELFF.